These 5 T cell receptor beta chains originate from one sample sequenced in a study of T cell responses to AZD1222 COVID-19 vaccine. Using immunoSEQ multiplex PCR, the repertoire was profiled, and TCRdb retains in-frame clones only, with some absent. The sample consists of about 140,000 clones, 85% to 90% of them appearing once. Material: peripheral blood, obtained 28 days after the second AZD1222 dose. These receptors were collected from an adult who received the AZD1222 COVID-19 vaccine.

The chain carries TRBV19 and TRBJ1-3; D gene ambiguous. Trimming took off 4 bases at V and 0 bases at J, with 7 bases between the two ends. Germline V gene data show CDR1 as LNHDA and CDR2 as SQIVND (reference sequence). The CDR3 runs to 14 residues. CDR3 coding DNA: TGTGCCAGTAGTACCGGGAGCTCTGGAAACACCATATATTTT. It translates to CASSTGSSGNTIYF.

This sequence joins TRBV5-1 and TRBJ1-1; TRBD1 might be the D (5 bases). The CDR3 spans 15 residues. The V end lost 0 bases, the J end lost 1 base, and 10 bases lay between the germline ends. Germline CDR1 SGHRS, CDR2 YFSETQ. CDR3 nucleotides: TGCGCCAGCAGCTTGGTTGGGGACGGGAACACTGAAGCTTTCTTT. Translation gives CASSLVGDGNTEAFF.

The genes are TRBV6-5 and TRBJ1-5, with 8 bases lining up with TRBD1. The V segment lost 6 bases and the J segment 7 bases; nucleotides outside the gene matches: 11. This CDR3 contains 15 residues. Germline CDR1 is MNHEY and CDR2 is SVGAGI. CDR3 protein: CASSPRDRLNQPQHF. The CDR3 coding sequence is TGTGCCAGCAGCCCCCGGGACAGGCTCAACCAGCCCCAGCATTTT.

V and J are TRBV7-2 and TRBJ1-6; 8 nucleotides line up with TRBD1. Losses at the gene ends were 3 bases for V and 6 bases for J; bases not matched to a gene: 4. CDR1 and CDR2 (germline): SGHTA, FQGNSA. The length of the CDR3 is 15 residues. The CDR3 spells CASSLTGVGNSPLHF. The DNA for the CDR3 is TGTGCCAGCAGCTTGACAGGGGTAGGTAATTCACCCCTCCACTTT.

This clone was detected only a few times. The chain links TRBV18 to TRBJ1-1; D is possibly TRBD1 (5 bases). Trimming stripped 3 bases from V and 1 base from J, with 12 bases between. This CDR3 contains 15 residues. The germline CDR1 and CDR2 sequences are KGHSH and LQKENI. CDR3 bases: TGTGCCAGCTCACCCCAGGGAGTGGAGAACACTGAAGCTTTCTTT. As protein: CASSPQGVENTEAFF. The entire variable domain, with the rest obtained from reference TRBV18 and TRBJ1-1, is as follows: NAGVMQNPRHLVRRRGQEARLRCSPMKGHSHVYWYRQLPEEGLKFMVYLQKENIIDESGMPKERFSAEFPKEGPSILRIQQVVRGDSAAYFCASSPQGVENTEAFFGQGTRLTVV.